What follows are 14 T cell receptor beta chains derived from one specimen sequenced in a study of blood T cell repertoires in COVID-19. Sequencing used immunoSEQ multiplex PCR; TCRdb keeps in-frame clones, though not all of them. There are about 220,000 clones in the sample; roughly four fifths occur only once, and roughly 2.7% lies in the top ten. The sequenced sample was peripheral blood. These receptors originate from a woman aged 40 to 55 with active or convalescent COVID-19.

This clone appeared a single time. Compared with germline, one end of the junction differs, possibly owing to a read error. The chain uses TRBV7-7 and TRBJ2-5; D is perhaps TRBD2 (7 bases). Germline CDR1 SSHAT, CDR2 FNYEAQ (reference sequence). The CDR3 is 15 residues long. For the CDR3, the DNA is TGTGCTAGCAGCTTGAGGAGGGGGGGGGAAGAGACCCAGTACTTC. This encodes CASSLRRGGEETQYF.

This CDR3 is CASSRTVGGGNEQFF. In DNA, the CDR3 is TGTGCCAGCAGTCGGACAGTCGGCGGCGGCAATGAGCAGTTCTTC. The chain combines TRBV6-2 or TRBV6-3 with TRBJ2-1, with D perhaps TRBD1 (6 bases). In germline, CDR1 is MNHEY, CDR2 SVGEGT. The germline V and J ends were trimmed by 5 bases and 6 bases, with 17 bases remaining between them. The CDR3 spans 15 residues.

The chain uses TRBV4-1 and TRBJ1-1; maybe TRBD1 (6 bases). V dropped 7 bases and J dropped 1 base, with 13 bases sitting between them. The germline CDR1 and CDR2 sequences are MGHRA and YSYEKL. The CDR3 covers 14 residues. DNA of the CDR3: TGCGCCAGCACCCCCGACAGGTGGAACACTGAAGCTTTCTTT. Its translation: CASTPDRWNTEAFF.

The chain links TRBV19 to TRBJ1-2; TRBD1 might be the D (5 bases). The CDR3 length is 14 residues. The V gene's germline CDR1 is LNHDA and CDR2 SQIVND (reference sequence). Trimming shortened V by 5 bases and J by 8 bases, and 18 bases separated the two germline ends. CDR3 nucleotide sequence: TGTGCCAGTAGTTTGAGGACATCGGAGGGCGGCTACACCTTC. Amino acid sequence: CASSLRTSEGGYTF. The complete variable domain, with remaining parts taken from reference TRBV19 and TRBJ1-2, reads DGGITQSPKYLFRKEGQNVTLSCEQNLNHDAMYWYRQDPGQGLRLIYYSQIVNDFQKGDIAEGYSVSREKKESFPLTVTSAQKNPTAFYLCASSLRTSEGGYTFGSGTRLTVV.

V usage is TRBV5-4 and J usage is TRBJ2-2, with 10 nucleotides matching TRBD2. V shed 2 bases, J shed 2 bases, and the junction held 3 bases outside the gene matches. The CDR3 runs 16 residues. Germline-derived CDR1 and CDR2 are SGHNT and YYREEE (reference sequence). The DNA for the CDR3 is TGTGCCAGCAGCTTTACTAGCGGGACTAACACCGGGGAGCTGTTTTTT. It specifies CASSFTSGTNTGELFF.

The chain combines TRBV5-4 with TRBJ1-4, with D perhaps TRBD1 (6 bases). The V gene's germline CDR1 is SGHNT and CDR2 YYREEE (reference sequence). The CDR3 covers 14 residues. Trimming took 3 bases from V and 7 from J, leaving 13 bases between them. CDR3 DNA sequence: TGTGCCAGCAGCTCGCTCCTACAGGGTGAAAAACTGTTTTTT. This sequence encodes CASSSLLQGEKLFF.

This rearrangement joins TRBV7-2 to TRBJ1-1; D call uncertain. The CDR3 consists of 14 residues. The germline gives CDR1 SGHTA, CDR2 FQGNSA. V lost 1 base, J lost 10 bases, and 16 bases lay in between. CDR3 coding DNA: TGTGCCAGCAGCTTAGGGGGAACCCCCGGAGGAGCTTTCTTT. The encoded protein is CASSLGGTPGGAFF. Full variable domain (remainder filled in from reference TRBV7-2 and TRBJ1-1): GAGVSQSPSNKVTEKGKDVELRCDPISGHTALYWYRQSLGQGLEFLIYFQGNSAPDKSGLPSDRFSAERTGGSVSTLTIQRTQQEDSAVYLCASSLGGTPGGAFFGQGTRLTVV.

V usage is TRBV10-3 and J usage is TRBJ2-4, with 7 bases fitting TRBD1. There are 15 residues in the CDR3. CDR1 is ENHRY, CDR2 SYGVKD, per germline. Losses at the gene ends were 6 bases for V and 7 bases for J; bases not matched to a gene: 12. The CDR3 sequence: CAIREGGRMANIQYF. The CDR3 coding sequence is TGTGCCATCAGGGAAGGGGGCCGGATGGCGAACATTCAGTACTTC.

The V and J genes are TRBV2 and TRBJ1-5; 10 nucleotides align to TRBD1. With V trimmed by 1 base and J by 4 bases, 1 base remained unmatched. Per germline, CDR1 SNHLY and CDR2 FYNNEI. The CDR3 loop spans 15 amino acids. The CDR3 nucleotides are TGTGCCAGCAGTGAAGGGGGACAGGGGAATCAGCCCCAGCATTTT. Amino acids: CASSEGGQGNQPQHF.

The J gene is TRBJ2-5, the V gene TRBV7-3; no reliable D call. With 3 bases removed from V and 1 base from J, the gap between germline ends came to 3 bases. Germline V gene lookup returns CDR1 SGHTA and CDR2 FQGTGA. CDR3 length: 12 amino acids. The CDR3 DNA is TGTGCCAGCAGCTTCGGCCAAGAGACCCAGTACTTC. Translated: CASSFGQETQYF.

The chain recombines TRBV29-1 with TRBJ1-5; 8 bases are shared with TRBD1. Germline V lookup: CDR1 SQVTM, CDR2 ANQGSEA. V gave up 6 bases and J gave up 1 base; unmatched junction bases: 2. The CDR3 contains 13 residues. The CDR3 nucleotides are TGCAGCGTAACAGGGGGGAGCAATCAGCCCCAGCATTTT. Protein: CSVTGGSNQPQHF.

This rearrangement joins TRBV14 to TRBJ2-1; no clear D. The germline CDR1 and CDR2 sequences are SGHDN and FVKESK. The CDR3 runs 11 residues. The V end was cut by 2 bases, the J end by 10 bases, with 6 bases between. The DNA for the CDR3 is TGTGCCAGCAGCCAATACGGGGAGCAGTTCTTC. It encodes CASSQYGEQFF.

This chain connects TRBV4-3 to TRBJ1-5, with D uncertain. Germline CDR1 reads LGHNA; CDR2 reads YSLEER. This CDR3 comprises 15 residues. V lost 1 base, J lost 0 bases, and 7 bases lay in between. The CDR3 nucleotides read TGCGCCAGCAGCCAAGGCGCATATAGCAATCAGCCCCAGCATTTT. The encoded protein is CASSQGAYSNQPQHF.

CDR3 bases: TGTGCCAGCAAACAGGGCGACGGTGGAAACACCATATATTTT. It is translated as CASKQGDGGNTIYF. The rearrangement uses TRBV6-6 and TRBJ1-3, with D perhaps matching TRBD1 (6 bases). V lost 7 bases to trimming and J lost 3 bases, with 13 bases between them. Germline-derived CDR1 and CDR2 are MNHNY and SVGAGI (reference sequence). CDR3 length: 14 amino acids.